Listed here are 30 T cell receptor beta chains from one sample, sequenced in a study of T cell changes during pregnancy in multiple sclerosis (dated by TCRdb to the late 2010s). The library was produced with the immunoSEQ multiplex PCR assay. Here the immuneACCESS table is served through TCRdb, limited to in-frame sequences with V and J called. Missing clones are a known gap in these copies; in checked studies unresolved V genes cover under half, and the rest lacks a known reason. This sample is represented by about 46,000 clones; approximately 92% of them were singletons. About 8.1% of the sample is in the top ten clones. Sequencing used CD8+ T cells from peripheral blood mononuclear cells, obtained after pregnancy. The receptors stem from a female donor with multiple sclerosis, enrolled in a pregnancy study.

In its sample, this clone was seen once. The V gene is TRBV7-9, the J gene TRBJ1-2; D is uncertain. This CDR3 region has 15 residues. V was cut by 1 base and J by 2 bases, with 11 bases left in between. Germline loops: CDR1 SEHNR, CDR2 FQNEAQ (reference sequence). CDR3 sequence reads: CASSLDPGRNYGYTF. CDR3 DNA: TGTGCCAGCAGCTTAGACCCGGGAAGGAACTATGGCTACACCTTC. Complete variable domain (other parts from reference TRBV7-9 and TRBJ1-2): DTGVSQNPRHKITKRGQNVTFRCDPISEHNRLYWYRQTLGQGPEFLTYFQNEAQLEKSRLLSDRFSAERPKGSFSTLEIQRTEQGDSAMYLCASSLDPGRNYGYTFGSGTRLTVV.

This clone was observed once. V usage is TRBV29-1 and J usage is TRBJ2-7; 10 bases line up with TRBD2. The CDR3 runs 16 residues. Trimming cost V 2 bases and J 0 bases; bases outside gene matches: 7. Per the germline V gene, CDR1 is SQVTM and CDR2 is ANQGSEA. In DNA, the CDR3 is TGCAGCGTTGAATTAGCGGGGGGAACAACCTCCTACGAGCAGTACTTC. It translates to CSVELAGGTTSYEQYF.

The CDR3 nucleotides read TGTGCCAGCAGTTCTCTACAGGGACCGAACTATGGCTACACCTTC. Protein sequence: CASSSLQGPNYGYTF. V and J are TRBV27 and TRBJ1-2; a possible D gene is TRBD1 (6 bases). The CDR3 contains 15 residues. V was cut by 4 bases and J by 2 bases, with 14 bases left in between. Germline loops: CDR1 MNHEY, CDR2 SMNVEV (reference sequence).

The gene calls are TRBV4-3 and TRBJ2-7, with D possibly TRBD2 on 6 matching bases. The CDR3 extends over 15 amino acids. The V end lost 0 bases, the J end lost 1 base, and 10 bases lay between the germline ends. Germline CDR1 reads LGHNA; CDR2 reads YSLEER. The CDR3 is CASSQDAGPSYEQYF. The CDR3 DNA reads as TGCGCCAGCAGCCAAGATGCGGGGCCTTCCTACGAGCAGTACTTC.

This chain uses TRBV19 with TRBJ2-5; a weak D match, TRBD2 (6 bases). There are 11 residues in the CDR3. V was shortened by 3 bases and J by 7 bases, with 6 bases between the two germline ends. CDR1 LNHDA and CDR2 SQIVND come from the germline V gene (reference sequence). The CDR3 region is CASSIGGTQYF. CDR3 sequence (DNA): TGTGCCAGTAGTATCGGGGGGACCCAGTACTTC.

The gene calls are TRBV6-5 and TRBJ1-1; 8 bases fit TRBD1. CDR3 length equals 15 residues. Trimming at V came to 7 bases and at J to 4 bases, leaving 11 bases not matched to a gene. Germline CDR1 is MNHEY and CDR2 is SVGAGI. CDR3 nucleotides: TGTGCCAGCAACAATATCTGGACAGGGCGCACTGAAGCTTTCTTT. Protein sequence: CASNNIWTGRTEAFF.

This sequence joins TRBV5-4 and TRBJ1-1; D call uncertain. V lost 4 bases and J 7 bases, leaving 11 bases between the germline ends. There are 12 residues in the CDR3. Germline CDR1 is SGHNT and CDR2 is YYREEE (reference sequence). CDR3: CASSPGGIEAFF. The CDR3 DNA is TGTGCCAGCAGCCCTGGAGGAATTGAAGCTTTCTTT.

The rearrangement uses TRBV27 and TRBJ2-1, with D tentatively TRBD1 (6 bases). The CDR3 consists of 15 residues. Germline values: CDR1 MNHEY, CDR2 SMNVEV (reference sequence). V was trimmed by 3 bases and J by 7 bases, leaving 16 bases between them. CDR3 nucleotides: TGTGCCAGCAGTTTCGTTTCAGGGGCGCGGAATGAGCAGTTCTTC. Amino acids: CASSFVSGARNEQFF.

The chain combines TRBV9 with TRBJ2-7; maybe TRBD2 (6 bases). The CDR3 spans 14 residues. Per germline, CDR1 SGDLS and CDR2 YYNGEE. V lost 0 bases and J lost 3, with 10 bases in between. The CDR3 sequence: CASSVGGGGYEQYF. The CDR3 nucleotides are TGTGCCAGCAGCGTAGGGGGAGGCGGCTACGAGCAGTACTTC.

The chain carries TRBV19 and TRBJ2-7, with 13 bases fitting TRBD2. CDR3 length: 18 amino acids. The junction had 9 bases not matched to a gene; V was cut back by 4 bases and J by 0 bases. CDR1 is LNHDA, CDR2 SQIVND, per germline (reference sequence). The CDR3 nucleotides are TGTGCCAGTAGTACCGGGACTAGCGGGGACCGACACTCCTACGAGCAGTACTTC. It codes for CASSTGTSGDRHSYEQYF.

This chain links TRBV19 with TRBJ2-7; the match to TRBD2 covers 9 bases. Per the germline V gene, CDR1 is LNHDA and CDR2 is SQIVND (reference sequence). The CDR3 loop spans 15 amino acids. V dropped 1 base and J dropped 1; count of bases not matched to a gene: 2. The CDR3 DNA reads as TGTGCCAGTAGTATAGCTAGCGGGGAATCCTACGAGCAGTACTTC. This codes for CASSIASGESYEQYF.

This chain uses TRBV7-9 with TRBJ2-6; perhaps TRBD1 as D (5 bases). The germline V gene has CDR1 SEHNR and CDR2 FQNEAQ (reference sequence). V lost 5 bases, J lost 0 bases, and 11 bases lay in between. The CDR3 consists of 16 residues. CDR3 region: CASSQAGFSGANVLTF. CDR3 nucleotides: TGTGCCAGCAGCCAGGCAGGGTTCTCTGGGGCCAACGTCCTGACTTTC.

This clone has more than one count but fewer than ten. This chain links TRBV7-6 with TRBJ1-5, with D hard to call. The V gene's germline CDR1 is SGHVS and CDR2 FNYEAQ. V lost 5 bases to trimming and J lost 2 bases, with 10 bases between them. The CDR3 is 14 residues long. The DNA of the CDR3 is TGTGCCAGCAGCCGCGGACTGGGCAATCAGCCCCAGCATTTT. It specifies CASSRGLGNQPQHF.

There are a few counts of this clone. The chain couples TRBV27 to TRBJ1-5, with TRBD1 as a possible D gene (5 bases). Looked up from germline, CDR1 is MNHEY and CDR2 is SMNVEV (reference sequence). The V and J ends lost 6 bases and 3 bases respectively, with 12 bases between them. CDR3 length: 14 amino acids. CDR3 in DNA: TGTGCCAGCAGAATCGGACAATCCAATCAGCCCCAGCATTTT. It is translated as CASRIGQSNQPQHF.

The chain has TRBV7-9 and TRBJ2-2; the D gene is possibly TRBD1 (6 bases). Germline V gives CDR1 SEHNR, CDR2 FQNEAQ (reference sequence). V was trimmed by 6 bases and J by 2 bases, leaving 10 bases between them. This CDR3 is built from 14 residues. The CDR3: CASSQQGNTGELFF. CDR3 coding DNA: TGTGCCAGCAGTCAACAGGGAAACACCGGGGAGCTGTTTTTT.

This clone was counted between two and nine times. V and J are TRBV7-9 and TRBJ2-1; 7 bases are a match to TRBD1. Germline V gives CDR1 SEHNR, CDR2 FQNEAQ (reference sequence). This CDR3 comprises 15 residues. V shed 10 bases and J 4 bases; nucleotides not matched to a gene: 13. CDR3: CATSSGDSRYNEQFF. DNA of the CDR3: TGTGCCACAAGCTCTGGGGACAGTAGATACAATGAGCAGTTCTTC.

The chain uses TRBV19 and TRBJ2-1; 7 positions agree with TRBD2. The V segment lost 8 bases and the J segment 4 bases; nucleotides outside the gene matches: 8. Germline values: CDR1 LNHDA, CDR2 SQIVND (reference sequence). The CDR3 spans 14 residues. The CDR3 DNA is TGTGCCAGTTCGGGGCGGGAGAGATACAATGAGCAGTTCTTC. Its protein product is CASSGRERYNEQFF.

The V call is TRBV10-3, the J call TRBJ1-4, with unresolved D. V lost 3 bases, J lost 0 bases, and 8 bases lay in between. Germline V lookup: CDR1 ENHRY, CDR2 SYGVKD. The CDR3 has 15 amino acids. This CDR3 is CAISDPGSTNEKLFF. In DNA form, the CDR3 reads TGTGCCATCAGTGACCCAGGCTCAACTAATGAAAAACTGTTTTTT.

CDR3 loop: CASSLGTGQETQYF. The CDR3 bases are TGCGCCAGCAGCTTGGGGACAGGGCAAGAGACCCAGTACTTC. The V and J genes are TRBV5-1 and TRBJ2-5; 8 nucleotides agree with TRBD1. The CDR3 totals 14 residues. Germline V gene lookup returns CDR1 SGHRS and CDR2 YFSETQ. After removal of 0 bases from V and 2 bases from J, the junction contained 0 bases not matched to a gene.

J is TRBJ2-1 and V is TRBV13; 9 nucleotides align to TRBD2. The CDR3 is 16 residues long. The J segment lost 9 bases and the V segment lost 4 bases, leaving 13 bases of the junction unmatched. Germline CDR1 is PRHDT and CDR2 is FYEKMQ (reference sequence). The CDR3 spells CASSYPSGGRAIEQFF. Written as DNA, the CDR3 is TGTGCCAGCAGCTACCCTTCGGGCGGGAGGGCCATTGAGCAGTTCTTC.

The gene calls are TRBV10-3 and TRBJ2-2; the match to TRBD1 covers 8 bases. The V gene's germline CDR1 is ENHRY and CDR2 SYGVKD. This CDR3 region has 15 residues. V shed 7 bases and J 2 bases; nucleotides not matched to a gene: 6. For the CDR3, the DNA is TGTGCCATCACTATGACAGGGGCAAACACCGGGGAGCTGTTTTTT. Translation: CAITMTGANTGELFF.

The chain is built from TRBV28 and TRBJ1-1; D is perhaps TRBD1 (5 bases). CDR3 length: 14 residues. Trimming took off 6 bases at V and 3 bases at J, with 14 bases between the two ends. From germline, CDR1 is MDHEN and CDR2 SYDVKM. The CDR3 DNA reads as TGTGCCAGCAGCTCCGACGGGGGGTACACTGAAGCTTTCTTT. It codes for CASSSDGGYTEAFF.

The rearrangement joins TRBV28 to TRBJ2-7; tentative D call: TRBD2 (5 bases). Germline lookup yields CDR1 MDHEN and CDR2 SYDVKM. The CDR3 consists of 13 residues. Trimming cost V 6 bases and J 2 bases, with 11 bases left between them. This chain's CDR3 is CASRPGLTYEQYF. The CDR3 bases are TGTGCCAGCAGACCTGGACTGACCTACGAGCAGTACTTC.

The chain employs TRBV7-6 and TRBJ1-1, with 7 bases aligning to TRBD1. CDR1 SGHVS and CDR2 FNYEAQ come from the germline V gene. The V and J ends lost 4 bases and 3 bases, in that order; junction bases with no gene match: 20. CDR3 length equals 19 residues. CDR3 sequence reads: CASSSPPIGTGEGYTEAFF. CDR3 sequence (DNA): TGTGCCAGCAGCTCCCCCCCTATCGGTACAGGGGAAGGATACACTGAAGCTTTCTTT.

The chain uses TRBV27 and TRBJ2-1; D remains unclear. V was clipped by 5 bases and J by 4 bases, with 15 bases between them. CDR1 and CDR2 (germline): MNHEY, SMNVEV (reference sequence). The CDR3 loop spans 15 amino acids. The CDR3 DNA sequence: TGTGCCAGCAGTCTAGACTTGGGTGGTTACAATGAGCAGTTCTTC. Translation: CASSLDLGGYNEQFF.

This sequence joins TRBV7-9 and TRBJ2-7; 7 bases map to TRBD2. CDR3 length equals 15 residues. CDR1 and CDR2 (germline): SEHNR, FQNEAQ (reference sequence). The V segment lost 5 bases and the J segment 3 bases; nucleotides outside the gene matches: 10. CDR3 sequence reads: CASSGGGGADYEQYF. CDR3 nucleotides: TGTGCCAGCAGCGGGGGGGGAGGGGCCGACTACGAGCAGTACTTC.

V and J are TRBV6-1 and TRBJ1-3; D gene ambiguous. Trimming took 1 base from V and 0 from J, leaving 7 bases between them. Germline CDR1 is MNHNS and CDR2 is SASEGT. CDR3 length: 15 residues. CDR3 loop: CASSEELYSGNTIYF. The CDR3 nucleotides are TGTGCCAGCAGTGAAGAGCTATACTCTGGAAACACCATATATTTT.

The genes are TRBV27 and TRBJ2-2; TRBD2 might be the D (5 bases). The CDR3 is made up of 14 amino acids. V lost 3 bases to trimming and J lost 7 bases, with 12 bases between them. From germline, CDR1 is MNHEY and CDR2 SMNVEV (reference sequence). The CDR3 loop reads CASSFGVLGGELFF. The CDR3 DNA follows: TGTGCCAGCAGTTTCGGGGTATTGGGCGGGGAGCTGTTTTTT.

This rearrangement joins TRBV5-1 to TRBJ1-2, with D possibly TRBD1 on 5 matching bases. V was shortened by 0 bases and J by 4 bases, with 10 bases between the two germline ends. This CDR3 region has 14 residues. From germline, CDR1 is SGHRS and CDR2 YFSETQ. The CDR3 DNA sequence: TGCGCCAGCAGCTTGGAAGGGGCAGGCTATGGCTACACCTTC. It is translated as CASSLEGAGYGYTF.

J is TRBJ2-3 and V is TRBV9; D gene uncertain. In germline, CDR1 is SGDLS, CDR2 YYNGEE. The CDR3 is 14 residues long. The V end lost 5 bases, the J end lost 2 bases, and 12 bases lay between the germline ends. CDR3 DNA sequence: TGTGCCAGCAGTCCTGACACAGACACAGATACGCAGTATTTT. Translated, it gives CASSPDTDTDTQYF.